The 18 T cell receptor beta chains given below trace back to one sample, sequenced in a study of tumour-infiltrating T cells in Burkitt lymphoma. The repertoire was sequenced with immunoSEQ multiplex PCR; TCRdb's copy has only in-frame clones and lacks some. The sample holds under 9,000 clones, around 70% seen once. The sample was tumor tissue. All receptors derive from a human donor with diffuse large B-cell lymphoma.

This clone appeared a few times. The rearrangement links TRBV7-6 to TRBJ1-5, with D unresolved. There are 13 residues in the CDR3. CDR1 SGHVS and CDR2 FNYEAQ come from the germline V gene. The V gene lost 1 base and the J gene lost 3 bases, with 4 bases spanning the gap. CDR3 amino acids: CASSLGANQPQHF. In DNA form, the CDR3 reads TGTGCCAGCAGCTTAGGCGCCAATCAGCCCCAGCATTTT.

This clone was recorded once. V usage is TRBV9 and J usage is TRBJ1-5, with D unclear. V dropped 0 bases and J dropped 2 bases, with 9 bases sitting between them. Germline-derived CDR1 and CDR2 are SGDLS and YYNGEE. The CDR3 totals 15 residues. The CDR3 DNA reads TGTGCCAGCAGCGTAGCAGGTTTCGGCAATCAGCCCCAGCATTTT. Protein product: CASSVAGFGNQPQHF.

The chain links TRBV7-2 to TRBJ2-5; D might be TRBD1 (6 bases). Trimming shortened V by 5 bases and J by 5 bases, and 15 bases separated the two germline ends. The CDR3 is made up of 14 amino acids. Germline loops: CDR1 SGHTA, CDR2 FQGNSA. DNA of the CDR3: TGTGCCAGCAGCCGATTGACAGGCGGGGAGACCCAGTACTTC. Protein sequence: CASSRLTGGETQYF.

This clone was detected a few times. The chain combines TRBV14 with TRBJ2-1; a weak D match, TRBD2 (5 bases). The CDR3 extends over 15 amino acids. Trimming removed 3 bases from V and 7 bases from J, with 16 bases in between. Germline V lookup: CDR1 SGHDN, CDR2 FVKESK. CDR3 protein: CASSQRYRPGNEQFF. CDR3 DNA: TGTGCCAGCAGCCAGAGGTACCGACCGGGGAATGAGCAGTTCTTC.

J is TRBJ2-5 and V is TRBV2; D is ambiguous. Trimming left V 2 bases short and J 3 bases short, with 4 bases between. CDR3 length: 12 amino acids. In germline, CDR1 is SNHLY, CDR2 FYNNEI. Here the CDR3 reads CASSETKETQYF. The CDR3 DNA is TGTGCCAGCAGTGAAACGAAAGAGACCCAGTACTTC.

This chain uses TRBV7-6 with TRBJ2-1; no clear D. The CDR3 spans 16 residues. Trimming took off 1 base at V and 0 bases at J, with 10 bases between the two ends. Germline V gene data show CDR1 as SGHVS and CDR2 as FNYEAQ. The DNA of the CDR3 is TGTGCCAGCAGCTTAGACGGGTCTCTCTCCTACAATGAGCAGTTCTTC. This codes for CASSLDGSLSYNEQFF.

V usage is TRBV27 and J usage is TRBJ2-1; D gene uncertain. V shed 7 bases and J shed 2 bases, with 15 bases lying between them. The CDR3 contains 15 residues. Looked up from germline, CDR1 is MNHEY and CDR2 is SMNVEV (reference sequence). The CDR3 spells CASTRRVKAYNEQFF. The DNA for the CDR3 is TGTGCCAGCACCCGCCGGGTTAAGGCCTACAATGAGCAGTTCTTC.

The genes are TRBV27 and TRBJ1-2; D perhaps matches TRBD1 (5 bases). The length of the CDR3 is 13 residues. V lost 2 bases to trimming and J lost 8 bases, with 12 bases between them. CDR1 is MNHEY, CDR2 SMNVEV, per germline (reference sequence). CDR3 DNA sequence: TGTGCCAGCAGTTTAGGGGGGAATAACGGCTACACCTTC. It encodes CASSLGGNNGYTF.

The gene calls are TRBV7-3 and TRBJ2-3, with 8 bases fitting TRBD1. The V gene's germline CDR1 is SGHTA and CDR2 FQGTGA. The CDR3 loop spans 13 amino acids. V shed 5 bases and J 4 bases; nucleotides not matched to a gene: 2. This chain's CDR3 is CASSGQGADTQYF. In DNA, the CDR3 is TGTGCCAGCAGCGGACAGGGTGCAGATACGCAGTATTTT.

The chain is built from TRBV19 and TRBJ2-5, with D possibly TRBD1 on 6 matching bases. Looked up from germline, CDR1 is LNHDA and CDR2 is SQIVND (reference sequence). This CDR3 is 12 amino acids long. V was trimmed by 7 bases and J by 5 bases, leaving 11 bases between them. The CDR3 sequence is CASNLRGETQYF. CDR3 coding DNA: TGTGCCAGTAACCTTAGGGGGGAGACCCAGTACTTC.

There are a few counts of this clone. The chain uses TRBV5-1 and TRBJ1-2; no clear D. The CDR3 is 12 amino acids. The V end was cut by 1 base, the J end by 9 bases, with 10 bases between. Germline assignment: CDR1 SGHRS and CDR2 YFSETQ. CDR3 amino acids: CASSLYVGSYTF. DNA for the CDR3: TGCGCCAGCAGCTTGTATGTCGGGAGCTACACCTTC.

V usage is TRBV4-1 and J usage is TRBJ1-4; perhaps TRBD1 as D (5 bases). The V gene lost 3 bases and the J gene lost 5 bases, with 10 bases spanning the gap. Germline CDR1 MGHRA, CDR2 YSYEKL. The CDR3 totals 14 residues. The CDR3 bases are TGCGCCAGCAGCCAGTCAGAGGGGAATGAAAAACTGTTTTTT. Encoded protein: CASSQSEGNEKLFF.

This chain joins TRBV4-1 and TRBJ2-7, with 9 bases identical to TRBD1. The V and J ends lost 4 bases and 2 bases, in that order; junction bases with no gene match: 9. There are 16 residues in the CDR3. Germline V CDR1 and CDR2: MGHRA, YSYEKL. CDR3 sequence reads: CASSLRGTGFTYEQYF. For the CDR3, the DNA is TGCGCCAGCAGCCTTAGGGGGACAGGGTTCACCTACGAGCAGTACTTC.

The genes are TRBV2 and TRBJ2-5, with 10 nucleotides matching TRBD1. The V segment lost 6 bases and the J segment 7 bases; nucleotides outside the gene matches: 5. The CDR3 contains 13 residues. Looked up from germline, CDR1 is SNHLY and CDR2 is FYNNEI. This chain's CDR3 is CASSGTGAATQYF. As DNA, the CDR3 is TGTGCCAGCAGCGGGACAGGGGCGGCGACCCAGTACTTC.

The V gene is TRBV5-1, the J gene TRBJ2-3, with 13 bases that match TRBD2. With V trimmed by 4 bases and J by 4 bases, 3 bases remained unmatched. The CDR3 totals 15 residues. CDR1 and CDR2 (germline): SGHRS, YFSETQ. CDR3 residues: CASSPLAGGPDTQYF. The CDR3 region has the DNA TGCGCCAGCAGCCCACTAGCGGGGGGGCCAGATACGCAGTATTTT.

This chain uses TRBV5-1 with TRBJ2-7, with D possibly being TRBD2 (5 bases). The CDR3 is 14 amino acids. V was shortened by 4 bases and J by 2 bases, with 13 bases between the two germline ends. Germline V CDR1 and CDR2: SGHRS, YFSETQ. In nucleotides, the CDR3 is TGCGCCAGCAGCCGGGATGTAGAGACCTACGAGCAGTACTTC. It encodes CASSRDVETYEQYF.

The V and J genes are TRBV5-6 and TRBJ1-6; D remains unclear. CDR3 length: 14 residues. The V end was cut by 0 bases, the J end by 8 bases, with 9 bases between. Germline assignment: CDR1 SGHDT and CDR2 YYEEEE. CDR3 residues: CASSLGPVDSPLHF. In DNA, the CDR3 is TGTGCCAGCAGCTTGGGACCGGTTGATTCACCCCTCCACTTT.

The V call is TRBV5-1, the J call TRBJ2-7; a weak D match, TRBD1 (5 bases). Deletions cut 0 bases from V and 4 bases from J, with 14 bases between. CDR1 SGHRS and CDR2 YFSETQ come from the germline V gene. This CDR3 region has 15 residues. CDR3 amino acids: CASSLAAGNAYEQYF. The CDR3 nucleotides are TGCGCCAGCAGCTTGGCCGCAGGGAATGCGTACGAGCAGTACTTC.